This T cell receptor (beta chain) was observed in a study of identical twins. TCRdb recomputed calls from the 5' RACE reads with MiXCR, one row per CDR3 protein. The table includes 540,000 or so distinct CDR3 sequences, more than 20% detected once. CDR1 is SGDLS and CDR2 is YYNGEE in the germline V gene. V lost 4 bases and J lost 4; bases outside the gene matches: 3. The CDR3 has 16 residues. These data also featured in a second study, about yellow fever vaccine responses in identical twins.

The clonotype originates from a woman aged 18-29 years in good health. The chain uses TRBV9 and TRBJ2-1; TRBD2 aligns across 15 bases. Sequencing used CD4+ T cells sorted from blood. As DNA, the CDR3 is TGTGCCAGCAGCACCGGGACTAGCGGGAGGTACAATGAGCAGTTCTTC. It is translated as CASSTGTSGRYNEQFF. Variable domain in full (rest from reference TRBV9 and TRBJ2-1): DSGVTQTPKHLITATGQRVTLRCSPRSGDLSVYWYQQSLDQGLQFLIQYYNGEERAKGNILERFSAQQFPDLHSELNLSSLELGDSALYFCASSTGTSGRYNEQFFGPGTRLTVL.